This T cell receptor beta chain was captured by sequencing in a study of human T cells and chemical hapten exposure. Study-level background: Patches that contained 0.01% DPC were applied to the upper back and read at 6 days. Recorded diagnoses among the mostly female patients were alopecia areata, totalis or universalis.

Time point meaning: patch test 1, 2 weeks after DPC sensitization. Treatment of the sample: therapeutic diphenylcyclopropenone sensitization with weekly scalp DPC. For this clonotype: What it binds is not known.

The CDR3 runs 15 residues. Germline trimming cut 3 bases from V and 2 bases from J; bases unmatched to any gene: 6. CDR1 is SNHLY, CDR2 FYNNEI, per germline. Authors' analysis steps: Sample TCR totals centred on a median of around 100,000, ranging roughly 20,000 to 700,000. TCRdb re-derived calls from the RACE reads in MiXCR, one entry per CDR3 protein. What appears here as the V and J calls and clone size reflects TCRdb's work, not the paper's. The sample contains around 76,000 distinct CDR3 sequences, over 9.5% of which appear only once. Overall study findings and caveats: Sensitization with DPC brought no change to TCRs above 1 in 1000 in frequency.

The clonotype originates from a woman aged 60-70 years with alopecia areata. Some clones in this sample may be carry-over from other donors' samples. The chain is built from TRBV2 and TRBJ1-1; 7 bases are shared with TRBD1. Sequenced here: whole blood, sampled in connection with sensitization to the hapten diphenylcyclopropenone (DPC). DNA of the CDR3: TGTGCCAGCAGTGATCAGGGACAGAGCAACACTGAAGCTTTCTTT. This codes for CASSDQGQSNTEAFF. The complete variable domain, with remaining parts taken from reference TRBV2 and TRBJ1-1, reads EPEVTQTPSHQVTQMGQEVILRCVPISNHLYFYWYRQILGQKVEFLVSFYNNEISEKSEIFDDQFSVERPDGSNFTLKIRSTKLEDSAMYFCASSDQGQSNTEAFFGQGTRLTVV.